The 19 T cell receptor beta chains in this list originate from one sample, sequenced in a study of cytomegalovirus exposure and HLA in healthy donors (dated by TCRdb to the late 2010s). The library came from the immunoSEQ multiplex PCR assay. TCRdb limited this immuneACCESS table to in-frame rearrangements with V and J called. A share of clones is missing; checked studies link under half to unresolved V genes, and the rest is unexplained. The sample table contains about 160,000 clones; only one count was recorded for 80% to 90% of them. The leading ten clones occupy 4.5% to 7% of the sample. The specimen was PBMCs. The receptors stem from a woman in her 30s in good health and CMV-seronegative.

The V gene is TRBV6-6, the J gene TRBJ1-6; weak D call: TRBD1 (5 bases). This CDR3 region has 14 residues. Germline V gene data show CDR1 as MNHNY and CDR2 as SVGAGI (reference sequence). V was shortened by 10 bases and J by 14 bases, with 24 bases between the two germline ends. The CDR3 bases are TGTGCCATCTCTCGCGCGGGGTCGGAGGGGACCCTCCACTTT. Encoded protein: CAISRAGSEGTLHF.

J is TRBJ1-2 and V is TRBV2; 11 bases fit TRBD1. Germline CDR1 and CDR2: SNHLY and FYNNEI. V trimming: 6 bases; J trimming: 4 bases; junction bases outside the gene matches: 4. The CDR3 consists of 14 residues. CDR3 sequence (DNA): TGTGCCAGCAGAACCGGGACAGGGGGCTATGGCTACACCTTC. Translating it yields CASRTGTGGYGYTF.

The CDR3 nucleotides read TGTGCCAGCTCACCACCGAACGGCAGGGGGGTCGCTGGGGCCAACGTCCTGACTTTC. Protein sequence: CASSPPNGRGVAGANVLTF. The chain joins TRBV18 to TRBJ2-6, with D possibly being TRBD1 (7 bases). Trimming removed 0 bases at V and 2 bases at J, with 17 bases between. Looked up from germline, CDR1 is KGHSH and CDR2 is LQKENI. The CDR3 has 19 amino acids.

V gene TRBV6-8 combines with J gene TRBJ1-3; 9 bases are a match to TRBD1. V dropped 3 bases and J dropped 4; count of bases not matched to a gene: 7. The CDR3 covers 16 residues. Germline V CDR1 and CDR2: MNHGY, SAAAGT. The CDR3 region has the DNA TGTGCCAGCAGTTATGGACAGGGGACTCACGGAAACACCATATATTTT. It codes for CASSYGQGTHGNTIYF.

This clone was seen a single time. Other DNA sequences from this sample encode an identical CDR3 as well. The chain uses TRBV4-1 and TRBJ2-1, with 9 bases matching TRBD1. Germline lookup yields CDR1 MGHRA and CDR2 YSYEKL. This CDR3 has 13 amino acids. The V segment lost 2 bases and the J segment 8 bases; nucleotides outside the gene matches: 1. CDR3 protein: CASSQRTGDEQFF. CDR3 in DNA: TGCGCCAGCAGCCAACGGACAGGGGATGAGCAGTTCTTC.

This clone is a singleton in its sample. The CDR3 sequence: CASKGGRFVVDTQYF. The CDR3 bases are TGTGCCAGCAAGGGCGGGAGGTTCGTAGTGGATACGCAGTATTTT. The rearrangement uses TRBV2 and TRBJ2-3, with TRBD2 identical over 8 bases. V lost 7 bases, J lost 6 bases, and 12 bases stayed unmatched. The CDR3 contains 15 residues. Per the germline V gene, CDR1 is SNHLY and CDR2 is FYNNEI. The full variable domain, with the rest looked up from reference TRBV2 and TRBJ2-3, is EPEVTQTPSHQVTQMGQEVILRCVPISNHLYFYWYRQILGQKVEFLVSFYNNEISEKSEIFDDQFSVERPDGSNFTLKIRSTKLEDSAMYFCASKGGRFVVDTQYFGPGTRLTVL.

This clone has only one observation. The CDR3 DNA is TGTGCCAGCAGCGCCGCTAGCGGGTCCTACAATGAGCAGTTCTTC. Protein: CASSAASGSYNEQFF. V and J are TRBV9 and TRBJ2-1; 8 bases agree with TRBD2. V lost 3 bases to trimming and J lost 1 base; unmatched junction nucleotides: 3. This CDR3 spans 15 amino acids. The V gene's germline CDR1 is SGDLS and CDR2 YYNGEE.

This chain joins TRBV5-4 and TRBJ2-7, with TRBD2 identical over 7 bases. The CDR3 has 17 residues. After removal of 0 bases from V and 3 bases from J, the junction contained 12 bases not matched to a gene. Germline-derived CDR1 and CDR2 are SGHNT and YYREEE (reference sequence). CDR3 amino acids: CASSLGGGEGRIYEQYF. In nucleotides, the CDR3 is TGTGCCAGCAGCTTGGGGGGCGGGGAGGGGAGGATCTACGAGCAGTACTTC. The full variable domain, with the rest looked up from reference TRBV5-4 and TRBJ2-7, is ETGVTQSPTHLIKTRGQQVTLRCSSQSGHNTVSWYQQALGQGPQFIFQYYREEENGRGNFPPRFSGLQFPNYSSELNVNALELDDSALYLCASSLGGGEGRIYEQYFGPGTRLTVT.

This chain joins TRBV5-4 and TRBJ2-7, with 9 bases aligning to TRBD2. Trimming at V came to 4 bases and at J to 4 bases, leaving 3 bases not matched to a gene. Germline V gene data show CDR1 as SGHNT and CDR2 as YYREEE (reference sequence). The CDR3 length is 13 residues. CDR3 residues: CASSISGSYEQYF. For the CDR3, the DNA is TGTGCCAGCAGCATTAGCGGGAGTTACGAGCAGTACTTC.

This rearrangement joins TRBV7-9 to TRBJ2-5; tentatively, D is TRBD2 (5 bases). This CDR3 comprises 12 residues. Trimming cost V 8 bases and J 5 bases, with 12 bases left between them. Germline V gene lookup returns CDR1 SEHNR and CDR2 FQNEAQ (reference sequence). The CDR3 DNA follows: TGTGCCAGCTCAGACGGGGAGGAGACCCAGTACTTC. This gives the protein CASSDGEETQYF.

The CDR3 coding sequence is TGTGCCAGCAGCCCCGGACTAGCGGGGATCTCCACAGATACGCAGTATTTT. Encoded protein: CASSPGLAGISTDTQYF. The rearrangement uses TRBV11-2 and TRBJ2-3, with 12 bases identical to TRBD2. Germline V gives CDR1 SGHAT, CDR2 FQNNGV. V gave up 5 bases and J gave up 2 bases; unmatched junction bases: 8. The CDR3 is 17 amino acids.

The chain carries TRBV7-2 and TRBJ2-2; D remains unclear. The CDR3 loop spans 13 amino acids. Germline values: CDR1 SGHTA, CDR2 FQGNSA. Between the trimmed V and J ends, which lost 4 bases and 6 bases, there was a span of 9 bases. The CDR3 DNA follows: TGTGCCAGCAGCTATAGTCGGGCCGGGGAGCTGTTTTTT. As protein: CASSYSRAGELFF.

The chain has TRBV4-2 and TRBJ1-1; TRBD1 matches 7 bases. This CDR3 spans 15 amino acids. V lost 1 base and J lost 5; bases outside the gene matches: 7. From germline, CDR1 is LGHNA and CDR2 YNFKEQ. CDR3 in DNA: TGTGCCAGCAGCCAAGGAACAGGGGTAACAACTGAAGCTTTCTTT. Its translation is CASSQGTGVTTEAFF.

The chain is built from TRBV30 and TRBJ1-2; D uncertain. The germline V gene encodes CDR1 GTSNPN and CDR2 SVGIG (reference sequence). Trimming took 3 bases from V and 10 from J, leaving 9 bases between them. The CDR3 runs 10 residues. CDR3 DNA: TGTGCCTGGAGGAACAACGACTACACCTTC. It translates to CAWRNNDYTF.

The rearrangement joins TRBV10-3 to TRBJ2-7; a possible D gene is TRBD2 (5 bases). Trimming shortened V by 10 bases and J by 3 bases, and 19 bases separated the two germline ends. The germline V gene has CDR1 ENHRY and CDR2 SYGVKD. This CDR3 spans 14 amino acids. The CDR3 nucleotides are TGTGCCACCAGAGGGTCAGGAATCCGCTACGAGCAGTACTTC. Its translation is CATRGSGIRYEQYF.

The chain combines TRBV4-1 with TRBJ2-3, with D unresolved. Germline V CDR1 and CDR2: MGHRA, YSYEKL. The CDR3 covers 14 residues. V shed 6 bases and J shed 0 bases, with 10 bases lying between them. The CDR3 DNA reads TGCGCCAGCAGTACCTACGGTAGCACAGATACGCAGTATTTT. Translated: CASSTYGSTDTQYF.

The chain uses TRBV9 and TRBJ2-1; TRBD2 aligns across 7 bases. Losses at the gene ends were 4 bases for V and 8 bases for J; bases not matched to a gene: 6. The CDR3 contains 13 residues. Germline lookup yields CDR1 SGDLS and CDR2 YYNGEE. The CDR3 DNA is TGTGCCAGCAGCCCCGGGACTAAGGATGAGCAGTTCTTC. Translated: CASSPGTKDEQFF.

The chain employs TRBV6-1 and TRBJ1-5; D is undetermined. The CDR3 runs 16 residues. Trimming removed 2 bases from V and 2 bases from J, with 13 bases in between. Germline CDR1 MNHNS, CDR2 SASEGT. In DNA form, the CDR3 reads TGTGCCAGCAGTGAATATTCCCAATCGGGCAATCAGCCCCAGCATTTT. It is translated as CASSEYSQSGNQPQHF.

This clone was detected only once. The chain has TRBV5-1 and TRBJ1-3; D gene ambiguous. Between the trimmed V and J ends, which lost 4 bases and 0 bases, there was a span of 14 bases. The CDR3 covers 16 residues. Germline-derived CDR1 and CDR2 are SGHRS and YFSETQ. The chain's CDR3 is CASSISLRNSGNTIYF. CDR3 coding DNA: TGCGCCAGCAGCATATCCCTCAGGAACTCTGGAAACACCATATATTTT. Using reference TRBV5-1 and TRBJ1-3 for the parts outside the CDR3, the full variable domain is KAGVTQTPRYLIKTRGQQVTLSCSPISGHRSVSWYQQTPGQGLQFLFEYFSETQRNKGNFPGRFSGRQFSNSRSEMNVSTLELGDSALYLCASSISLRNSGNTIYFGEGSWLTVV.